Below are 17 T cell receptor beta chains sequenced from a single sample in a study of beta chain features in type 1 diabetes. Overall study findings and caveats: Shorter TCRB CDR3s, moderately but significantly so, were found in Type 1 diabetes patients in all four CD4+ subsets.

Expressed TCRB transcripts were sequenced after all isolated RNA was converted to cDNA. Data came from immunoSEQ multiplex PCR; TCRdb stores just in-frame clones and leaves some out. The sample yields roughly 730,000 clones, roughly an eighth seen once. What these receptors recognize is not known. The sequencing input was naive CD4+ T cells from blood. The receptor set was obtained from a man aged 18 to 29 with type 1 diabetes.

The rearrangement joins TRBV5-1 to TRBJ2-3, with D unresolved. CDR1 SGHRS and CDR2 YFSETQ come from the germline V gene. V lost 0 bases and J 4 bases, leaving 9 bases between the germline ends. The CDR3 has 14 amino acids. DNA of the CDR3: TGCGCCAGCAGCTTGGGGCAGGAGCCAGATACGCAGTATTTT. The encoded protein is CASSLGQEPDTQYF. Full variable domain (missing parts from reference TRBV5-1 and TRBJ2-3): KAGVTQTPRYLIKTRGQQVTLSCSPISGHRSVSWYQQTPGQGLQFLFEYFSETQRNKGNFPGRFSGRQFSNSRSEMNVSTLELGDSALYLCASSLGQEPDTQYFGPGTRLTVL.

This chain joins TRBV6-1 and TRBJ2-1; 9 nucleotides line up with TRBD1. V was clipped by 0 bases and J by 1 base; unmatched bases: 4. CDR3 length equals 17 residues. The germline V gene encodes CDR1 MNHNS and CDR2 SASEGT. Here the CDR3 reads CASSEAGQGKSYNEQFF. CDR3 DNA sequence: TGTGCCAGCAGTGAAGCCGGACAGGGGAAGTCCTACAATGAGCAGTTCTTC.

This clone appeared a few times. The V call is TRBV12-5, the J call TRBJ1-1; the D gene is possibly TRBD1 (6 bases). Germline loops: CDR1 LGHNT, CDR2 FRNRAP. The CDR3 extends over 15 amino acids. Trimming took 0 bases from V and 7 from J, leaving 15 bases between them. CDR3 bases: TGTGCTAGTGGTTTGGTTCTAGGGGGACGCTTTGAAGCTTTCTTT. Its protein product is CASGLVLGGRFEAFF.

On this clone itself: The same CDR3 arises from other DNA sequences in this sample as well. The CDR3, as DNA: TGTGCCAGCAGCTTCGGGGAGAGCTATGGCTACACCTTC. The encoded protein is CASSFGESYGYTF. The V and J genes are TRBV5-4 and TRBJ1-2; D unresolved. Trimming cost V 2 bases and J 4 bases, with 9 bases left between them. This CDR3 is 13 amino acids long. Germline V gene lookup returns CDR1 SGHNT and CDR2 YYREEE (reference sequence).

The CDR3: CASSYDRKPTGELFF. The CDR3 DNA reads as TGTGCCAGCAGTTACGACAGAAAACCCACCGGGGAGCTGTTTTTT. The chain carries TRBV6-5 and TRBJ2-2; a weak D match, TRBD1 (5 bases). V lost 2 bases, J lost 4 bases, and 11 bases lay in between. This CDR3 has 15 amino acids. Germline V lookup: CDR1 MNHEY, CDR2 SVGAGI.

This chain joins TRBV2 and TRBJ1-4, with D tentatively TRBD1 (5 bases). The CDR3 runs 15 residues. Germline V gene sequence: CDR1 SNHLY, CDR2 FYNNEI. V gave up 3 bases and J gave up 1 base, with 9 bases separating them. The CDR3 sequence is CASSDPQGTNEKLFF. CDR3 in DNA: TGTGCCAGCAGTGACCCTCAGGGAACTAATGAAAAACTGTTTTTT.

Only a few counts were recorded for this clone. The CDR3, as DNA: TGTGCCAGCAGCGTAGTCCAAGCCGGGGAGCTGTTTTTT. This sequence encodes CASSVVQAGELFF. The gene calls are TRBV9 and TRBJ2-2; no definite D call. CDR1 SGDLS and CDR2 YYNGEE come from the germline V gene. CDR3 length: 13 amino acids. The ends were cut back, 0 bases at V and 6 bases at J, with 6 bases in the middle.

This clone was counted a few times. CDR3 in DNA: TGTGCCAGCAGCCCCGGGACAGCTATCTACGAGCAGTACTTC. Residues: CASSPGTAIYEQYF. The rearrangement links TRBV11-2 to TRBJ2-7; 7 positions match TRBD1. This CDR3 contains 14 residues. J gave up 3 bases and V 5 bases, and 7 bases lay outside the gene matches. Germline V gene data show CDR1 as SGHAT and CDR2 as FQNNGV.

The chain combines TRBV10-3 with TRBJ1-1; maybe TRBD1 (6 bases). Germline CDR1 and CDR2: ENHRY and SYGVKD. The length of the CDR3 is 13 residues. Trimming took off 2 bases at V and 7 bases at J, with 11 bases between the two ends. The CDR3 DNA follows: TGTGCCATCAGTGAGACAGGGTTTATTGAAGCTTTCTTT. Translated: CAISETGFIEAFF.

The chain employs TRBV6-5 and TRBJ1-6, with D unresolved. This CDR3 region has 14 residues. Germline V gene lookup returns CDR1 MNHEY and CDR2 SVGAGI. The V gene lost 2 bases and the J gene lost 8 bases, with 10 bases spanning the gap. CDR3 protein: CASSYVSSDSPLHF. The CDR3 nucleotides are TGTGCCAGCAGTTACGTTAGTTCGGATTCACCCCTCCACTTT.

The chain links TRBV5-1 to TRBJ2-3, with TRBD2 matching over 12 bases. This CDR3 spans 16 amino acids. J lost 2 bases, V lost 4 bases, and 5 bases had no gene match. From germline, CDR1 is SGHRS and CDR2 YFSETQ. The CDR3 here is CASSPTSGGTTDTQYF. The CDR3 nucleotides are TGCGCCAGCAGCCCTACTAGCGGGGGGACCACAGATACGCAGTATTTT.

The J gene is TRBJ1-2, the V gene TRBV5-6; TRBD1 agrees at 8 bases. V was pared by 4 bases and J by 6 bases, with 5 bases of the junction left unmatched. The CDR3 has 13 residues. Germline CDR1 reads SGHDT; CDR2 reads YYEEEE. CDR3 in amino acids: CASSPDRANGYTF. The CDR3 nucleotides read TGTGCCAGCAGCCCGGACAGGGCCAATGGCTACACCTTC.

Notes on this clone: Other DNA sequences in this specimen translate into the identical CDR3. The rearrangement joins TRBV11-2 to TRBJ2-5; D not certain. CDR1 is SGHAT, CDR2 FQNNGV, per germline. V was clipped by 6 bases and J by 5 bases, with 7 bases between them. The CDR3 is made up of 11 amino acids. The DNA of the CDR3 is TGTGCCAGCAGTTCCGGGGAGACCCAGTACTTC. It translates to CASSSGETQYF. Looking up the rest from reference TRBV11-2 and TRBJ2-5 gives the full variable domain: EAGVAQSPRYKIIEKRQSVAFWCNPISGHATLYWYQQILGQGPKLLIQFQNNGVVDDSQLPKDRFSAERLKGVDSTLKIQPAKLEDSAVYLCASSSGETQYFGPGTRLLVL.

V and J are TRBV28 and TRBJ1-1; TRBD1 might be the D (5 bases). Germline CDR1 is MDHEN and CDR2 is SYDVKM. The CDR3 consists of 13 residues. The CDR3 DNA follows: TGTGCTAGCTCCCCCGGGGGGAACACTGAAGCTTTCTTT. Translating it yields CASSPGGNTEAFF.

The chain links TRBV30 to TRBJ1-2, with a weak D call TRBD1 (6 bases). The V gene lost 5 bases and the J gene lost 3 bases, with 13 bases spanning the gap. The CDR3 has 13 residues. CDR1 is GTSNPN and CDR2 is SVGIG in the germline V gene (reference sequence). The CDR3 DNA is TGTGCCTGGGCGGTACAGGGACACTATGGCTACACCTTC. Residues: CAWAVQGHYGYTF.

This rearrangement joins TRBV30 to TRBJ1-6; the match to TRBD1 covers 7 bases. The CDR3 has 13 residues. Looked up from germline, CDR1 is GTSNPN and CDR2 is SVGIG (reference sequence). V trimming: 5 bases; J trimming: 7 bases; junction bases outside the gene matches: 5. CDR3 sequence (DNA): TGTGCCTGGGGGGGGACAGCGAATTCACCCCTCCACTTT. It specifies CAWGGTANSPLHF.

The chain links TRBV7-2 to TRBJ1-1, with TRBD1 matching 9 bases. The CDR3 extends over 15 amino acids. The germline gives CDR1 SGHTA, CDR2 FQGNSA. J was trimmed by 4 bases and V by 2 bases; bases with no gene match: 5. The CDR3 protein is CASSLTGTGSTEAFF. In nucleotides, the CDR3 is TGTGCCAGCAGCTTAACCGGGACAGGGAGCACTGAAGCTTTCTTT.